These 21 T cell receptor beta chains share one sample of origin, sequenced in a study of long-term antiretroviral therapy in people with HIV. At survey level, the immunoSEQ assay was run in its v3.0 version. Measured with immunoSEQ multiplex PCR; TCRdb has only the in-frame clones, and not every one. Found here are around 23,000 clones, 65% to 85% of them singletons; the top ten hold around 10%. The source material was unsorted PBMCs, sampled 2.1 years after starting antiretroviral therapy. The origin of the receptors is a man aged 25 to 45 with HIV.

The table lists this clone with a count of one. CDR3 in amino acids: CASSVRVTEAFF. The CDR3 DNA follows: TGTGCCAGCAGCGTCCGGGTCACTGAAGCTTTCTTT. The gene calls are TRBV4-2 and TRBJ1-1; no reliable D call. CDR1 is LGHNA, CDR2 YNFKEQ, per germline. The CDR3 runs to 12 residues. V was pared by 5 bases and J by 4 bases, with 8 bases between.

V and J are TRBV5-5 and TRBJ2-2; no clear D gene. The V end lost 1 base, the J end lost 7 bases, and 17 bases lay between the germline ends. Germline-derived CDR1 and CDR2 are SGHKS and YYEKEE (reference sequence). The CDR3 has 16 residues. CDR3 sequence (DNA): TGTGCCAGCAGCTTGATGGGGTATAGGAATGGCGGGGAGCTGTTTTTT. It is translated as CASSLMGYRNGGELFF.

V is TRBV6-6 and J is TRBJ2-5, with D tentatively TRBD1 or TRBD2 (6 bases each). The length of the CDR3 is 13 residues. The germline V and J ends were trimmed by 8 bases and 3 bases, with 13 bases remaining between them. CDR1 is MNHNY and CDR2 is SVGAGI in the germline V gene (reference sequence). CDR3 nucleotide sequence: TGTGCCAGCCGGGGGCTCGGTAAAGAGACCCAGTACTTC. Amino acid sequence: CASRGLGKETQYF.

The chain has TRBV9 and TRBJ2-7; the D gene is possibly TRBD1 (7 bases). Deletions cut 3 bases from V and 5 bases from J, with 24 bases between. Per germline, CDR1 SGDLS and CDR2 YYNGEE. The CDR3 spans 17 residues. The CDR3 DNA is TGTGCCAGCAGCGAGGGGGGACAGTCCAAGGGGGGCCACGAGCAGTACTTC. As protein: CASSEGGQSKGGHEQYF.

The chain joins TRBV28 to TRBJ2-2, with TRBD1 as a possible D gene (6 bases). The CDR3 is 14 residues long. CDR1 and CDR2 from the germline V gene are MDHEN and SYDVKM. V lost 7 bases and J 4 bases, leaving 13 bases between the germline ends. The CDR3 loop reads CASKQGAGTGELFF. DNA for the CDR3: TGTGCCAGCAAACAGGGTGCGGGCACCGGGGAGCTGTTTTTT.

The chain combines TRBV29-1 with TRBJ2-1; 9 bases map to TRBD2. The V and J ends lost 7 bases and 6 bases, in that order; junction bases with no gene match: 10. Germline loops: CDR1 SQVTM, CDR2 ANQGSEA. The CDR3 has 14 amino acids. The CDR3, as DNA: TGCAGCGCTAATAGCGGGAGTAAGGGCAATGAGCAGTTCTTC. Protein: CSANSGSKGNEQFF.

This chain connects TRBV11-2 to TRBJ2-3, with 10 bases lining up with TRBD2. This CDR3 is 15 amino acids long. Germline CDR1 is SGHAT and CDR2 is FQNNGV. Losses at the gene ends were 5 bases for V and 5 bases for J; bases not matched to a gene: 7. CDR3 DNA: TGTGCCAGCAGCCTAAGAGGGACTAGCGTAGATACGCAGTATTTT. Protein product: CASSLRGTSVDTQYF.

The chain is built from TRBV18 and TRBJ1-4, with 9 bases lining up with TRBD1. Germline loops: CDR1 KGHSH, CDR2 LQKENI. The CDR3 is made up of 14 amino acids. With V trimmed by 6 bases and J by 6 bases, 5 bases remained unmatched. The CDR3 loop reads CASSPWTGDEKLFF. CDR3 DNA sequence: TGTGCCAGCTCGCCCTGGACAGGGGATGAAAAACTGTTTTTT.

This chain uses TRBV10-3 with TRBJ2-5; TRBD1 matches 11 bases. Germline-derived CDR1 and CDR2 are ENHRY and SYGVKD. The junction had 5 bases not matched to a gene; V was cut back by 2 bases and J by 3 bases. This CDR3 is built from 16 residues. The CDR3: CAISEPWTGGEETQYF. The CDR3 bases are TGTGCCATCAGTGAGCCTTGGACAGGGGGCGAAGAGACCCAGTACTTC.

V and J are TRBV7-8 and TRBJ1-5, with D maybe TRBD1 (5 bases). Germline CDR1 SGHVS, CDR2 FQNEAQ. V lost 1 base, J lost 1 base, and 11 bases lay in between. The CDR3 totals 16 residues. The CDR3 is CASSLGRVGSNQPQHF. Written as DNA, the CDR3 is TGTGCCAGCAGCTTAGGCAGGGTTGGAAGCAATCAGCCCCAGCATTTT.

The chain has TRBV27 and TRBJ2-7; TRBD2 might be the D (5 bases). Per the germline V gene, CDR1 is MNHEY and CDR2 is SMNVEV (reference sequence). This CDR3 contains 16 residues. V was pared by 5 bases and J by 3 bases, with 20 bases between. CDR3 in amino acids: CASSPKAVSRGYEQYF. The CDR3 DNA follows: TGTGCCAGCAGTCCGAAGGCGGTCTCACGGGGCTACGAGCAGTACTTC.

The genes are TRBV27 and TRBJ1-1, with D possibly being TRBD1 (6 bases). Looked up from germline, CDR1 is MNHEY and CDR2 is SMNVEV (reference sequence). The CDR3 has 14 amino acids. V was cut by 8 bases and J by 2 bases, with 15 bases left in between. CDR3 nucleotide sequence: TGTGCCAGCCGCAAACAGGGTGACAACACTGAAGCTTTCTTT. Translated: CASRKQGDNTEAFF.

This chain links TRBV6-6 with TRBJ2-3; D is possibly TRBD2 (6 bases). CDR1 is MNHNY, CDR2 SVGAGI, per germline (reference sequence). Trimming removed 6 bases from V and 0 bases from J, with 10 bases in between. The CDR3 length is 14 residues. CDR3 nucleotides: TGTGCCAGCAGAACCGGGGGTAGCACAGATACGCAGTATTTT. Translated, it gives CASRTGGSTDTQYF.

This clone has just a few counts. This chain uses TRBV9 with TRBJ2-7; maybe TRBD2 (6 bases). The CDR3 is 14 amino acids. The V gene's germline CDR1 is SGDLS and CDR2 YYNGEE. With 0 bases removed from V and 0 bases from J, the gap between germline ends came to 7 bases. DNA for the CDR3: TGTGCCAGCAGCGTAGACGGGAGCTCCTACGAGCAGTACTTC. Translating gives CASSVDGSSYEQYF.

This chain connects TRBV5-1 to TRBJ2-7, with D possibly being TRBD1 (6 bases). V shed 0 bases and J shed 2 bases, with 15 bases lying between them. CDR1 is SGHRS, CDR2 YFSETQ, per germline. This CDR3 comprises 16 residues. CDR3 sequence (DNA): TGCGCCAGCAGCTTGGCGCCGACAGGAGATACCTACGAGCAGTACTTC. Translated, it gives CASSLAPTGDTYEQYF.

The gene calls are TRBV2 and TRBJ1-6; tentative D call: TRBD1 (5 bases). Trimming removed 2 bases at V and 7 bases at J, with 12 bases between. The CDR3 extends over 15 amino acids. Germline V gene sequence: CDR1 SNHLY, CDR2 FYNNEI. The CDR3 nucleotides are TGTGCCAGCAGTGAACTGGTGGGGGAGAATTCACCCCTCCACTTT. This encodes CASSELVGENSPLHF.

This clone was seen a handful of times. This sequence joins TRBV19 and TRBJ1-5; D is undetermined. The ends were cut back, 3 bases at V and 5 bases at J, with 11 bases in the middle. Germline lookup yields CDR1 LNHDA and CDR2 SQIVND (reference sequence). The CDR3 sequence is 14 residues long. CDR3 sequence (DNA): TGTGCCAGTAGTATTGATCCGGGCTATCAGCCCCAGCATTTT. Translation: CASSIDPGYQPQHF.

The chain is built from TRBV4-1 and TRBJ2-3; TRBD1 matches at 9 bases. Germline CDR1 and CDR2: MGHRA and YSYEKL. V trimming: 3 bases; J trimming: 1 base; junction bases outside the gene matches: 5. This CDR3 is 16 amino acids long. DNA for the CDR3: TGCGCCAGCAGCCATCTACAGGGGGCGGGCACAGATACGCAGTATTTT. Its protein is CASSHLQGAGTDTQYF.

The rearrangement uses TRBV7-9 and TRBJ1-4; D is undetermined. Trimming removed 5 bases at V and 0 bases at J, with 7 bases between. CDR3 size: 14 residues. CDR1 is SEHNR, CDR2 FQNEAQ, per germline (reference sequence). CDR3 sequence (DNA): TGTGCCAGCAGCCCTAAGCCAACTAATGAAAAACTGTTTTTT. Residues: CASSPKPTNEKLFF.

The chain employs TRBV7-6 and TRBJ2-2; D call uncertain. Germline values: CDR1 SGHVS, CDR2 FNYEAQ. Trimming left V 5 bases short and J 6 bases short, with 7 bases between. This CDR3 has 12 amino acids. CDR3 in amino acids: CASSQPPGELFF. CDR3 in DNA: TGTGCCAGCAGCCAACCACCCGGGGAGCTGTTTTTT.

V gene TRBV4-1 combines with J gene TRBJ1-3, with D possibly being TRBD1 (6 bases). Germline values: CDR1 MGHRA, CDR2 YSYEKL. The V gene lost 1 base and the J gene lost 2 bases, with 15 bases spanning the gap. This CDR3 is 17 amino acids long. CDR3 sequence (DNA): TGCGCCAGCAGCCAAGCTGCGGGACAAGCTACTGGAAACACCATATATTTT. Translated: CASSQAAGQATGNTIYF.